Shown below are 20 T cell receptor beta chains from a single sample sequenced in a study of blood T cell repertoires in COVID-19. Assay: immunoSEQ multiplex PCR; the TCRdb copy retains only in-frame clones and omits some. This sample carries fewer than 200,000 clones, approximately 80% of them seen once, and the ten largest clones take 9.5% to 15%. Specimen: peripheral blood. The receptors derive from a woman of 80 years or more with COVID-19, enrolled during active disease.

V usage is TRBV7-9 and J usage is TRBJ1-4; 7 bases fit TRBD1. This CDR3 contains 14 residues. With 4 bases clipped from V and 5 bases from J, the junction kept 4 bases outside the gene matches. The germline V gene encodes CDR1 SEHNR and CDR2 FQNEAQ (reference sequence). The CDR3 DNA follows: TGTGCCAGCAGCTATACAGGGGCCAATGAAAAACTGTTTTTT. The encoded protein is CASSYTGANEKLFF.

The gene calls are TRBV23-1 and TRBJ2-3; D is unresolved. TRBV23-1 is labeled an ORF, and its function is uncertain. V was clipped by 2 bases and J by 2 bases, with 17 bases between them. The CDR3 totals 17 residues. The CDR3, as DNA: TGCGCCAGCAGTCAACCACACCCTAGAGCGATCACAGATACGCAGTATTTT. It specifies CASSQPHPRAITDTQYF.

CDR3 sequence (DNA): TGTGCCAGCAGCTTGGGGATCACAGGGAGCTCCGGAAACACCATATATTTT. Its translation is CASSLGITGSSGNTIYF. The chain recombines TRBV5-4 with TRBJ1-3; tentative D call: TRBD1 (6 bases). In germline, CDR1 is SGHNT, CDR2 YYREEE (reference sequence). This CDR3 has 17 amino acids. The V gene lost 0 bases and the J gene lost 4 bases, with 17 bases spanning the gap.

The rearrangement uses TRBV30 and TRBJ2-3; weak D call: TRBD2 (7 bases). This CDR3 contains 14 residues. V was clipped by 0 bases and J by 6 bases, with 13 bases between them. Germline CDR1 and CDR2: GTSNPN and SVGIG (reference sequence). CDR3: CAWSVGGAGDTQYF. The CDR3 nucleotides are TGTGCCTGGAGTGTAGGGGGGGCAGGGGATACGCAGTATTTT.

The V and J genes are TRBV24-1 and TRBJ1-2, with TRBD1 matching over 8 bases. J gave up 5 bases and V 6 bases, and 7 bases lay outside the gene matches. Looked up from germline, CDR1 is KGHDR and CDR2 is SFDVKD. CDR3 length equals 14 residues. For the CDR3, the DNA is TGTGCCACCAGTATGACAGGGGAATTTTATGGCTACACCTTC. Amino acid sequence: CATSMTGEFYGYTF.

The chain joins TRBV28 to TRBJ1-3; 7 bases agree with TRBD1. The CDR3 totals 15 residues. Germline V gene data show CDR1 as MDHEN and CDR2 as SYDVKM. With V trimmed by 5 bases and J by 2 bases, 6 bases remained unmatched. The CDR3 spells CASSATGATGNTIYF. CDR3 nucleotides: TGTGCCAGCAGTGCAACAGGGGCAACTGGAAACACCATATATTTT.

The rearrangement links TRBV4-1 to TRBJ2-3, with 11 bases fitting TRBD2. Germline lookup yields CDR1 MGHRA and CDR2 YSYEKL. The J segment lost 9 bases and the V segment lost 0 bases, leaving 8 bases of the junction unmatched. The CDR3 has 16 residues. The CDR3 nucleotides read TGCGCCAGCAGCCAAGATAGCGGGAGGGATCTGGGCACGCAGTATTTT. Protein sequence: CASSQDSGRDLGTQYF.

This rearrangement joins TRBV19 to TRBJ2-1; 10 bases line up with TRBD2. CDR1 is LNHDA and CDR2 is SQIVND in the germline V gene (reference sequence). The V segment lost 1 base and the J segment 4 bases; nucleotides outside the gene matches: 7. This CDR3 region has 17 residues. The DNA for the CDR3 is TGTGCCAGTAGTATAGTGCCAGCGGGGGGGATATACAATGAGCAGTTCTTC. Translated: CASSIVPAGGIYNEQFF. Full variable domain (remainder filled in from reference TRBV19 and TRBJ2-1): DGGITQSPKYLFRKEGQNVTLSCEQNLNHDAMYWYRQDPGQGLRLIYYSQIVNDFQKGDIAEGYSVSREKKESFPLTVTSAQKNPTAFYLCASSIVPAGGIYNEQFFGPGTRLTVL.

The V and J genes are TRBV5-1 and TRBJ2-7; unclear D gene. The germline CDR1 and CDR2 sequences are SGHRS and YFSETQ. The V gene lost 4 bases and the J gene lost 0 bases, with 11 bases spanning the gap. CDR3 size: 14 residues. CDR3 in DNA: TGCGCCAGCAGCCCCCAACTCCTCTCCTACGAGCAGTACTTC. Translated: CASSPQLLSYEQYF.

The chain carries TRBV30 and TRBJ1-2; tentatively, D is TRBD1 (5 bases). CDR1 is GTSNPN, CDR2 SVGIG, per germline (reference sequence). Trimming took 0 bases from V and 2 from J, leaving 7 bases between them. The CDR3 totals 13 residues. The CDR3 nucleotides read TGTGCCTGGAGTGTACAGGCGAACTATGGCTACACCTTC. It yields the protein CAWSVQANYGYTF.

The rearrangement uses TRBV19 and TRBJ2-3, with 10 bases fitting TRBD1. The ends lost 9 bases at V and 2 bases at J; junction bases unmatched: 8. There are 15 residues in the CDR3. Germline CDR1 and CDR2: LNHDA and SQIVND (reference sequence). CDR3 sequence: CASSGTGVATDTQYF. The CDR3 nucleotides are TGTGCCAGCTCGGGGACAGGGGTCGCCACAGATACGCAGTATTTT.

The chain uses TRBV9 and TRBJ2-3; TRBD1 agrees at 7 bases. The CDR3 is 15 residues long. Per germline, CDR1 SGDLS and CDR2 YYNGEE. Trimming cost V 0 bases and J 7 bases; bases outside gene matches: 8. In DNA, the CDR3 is TGTGCCAGCAGCGTAGGTCCGGGACAGTCAAATACGCAGTATTTT. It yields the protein CASSVGPGQSNTQYF.

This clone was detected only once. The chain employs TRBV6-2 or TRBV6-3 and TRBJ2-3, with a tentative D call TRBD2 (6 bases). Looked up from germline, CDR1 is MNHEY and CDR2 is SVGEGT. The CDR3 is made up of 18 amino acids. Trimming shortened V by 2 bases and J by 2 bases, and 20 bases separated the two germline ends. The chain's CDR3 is CASSYPSRGTLFTDTQYF. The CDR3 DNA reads TGTGCCAGCAGTTACCCCAGTCGCGGGACCTTGTTCACAGATACGCAGTATTTT.

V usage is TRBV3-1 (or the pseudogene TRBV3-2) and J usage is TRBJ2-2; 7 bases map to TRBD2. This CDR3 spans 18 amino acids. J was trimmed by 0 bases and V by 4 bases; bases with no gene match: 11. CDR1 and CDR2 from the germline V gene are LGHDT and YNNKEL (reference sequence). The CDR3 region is CASSLRRGSGTNTGELFF. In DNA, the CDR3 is TGTGCCAGCAGCCTCCGCCGGGGGAGCGGGACGAACACCGGGGAGCTGTTTTTT.

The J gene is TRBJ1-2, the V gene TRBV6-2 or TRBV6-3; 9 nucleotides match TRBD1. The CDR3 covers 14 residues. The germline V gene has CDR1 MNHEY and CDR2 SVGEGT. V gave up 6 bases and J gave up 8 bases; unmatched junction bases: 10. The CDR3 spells CASSSGQGTSGYTF. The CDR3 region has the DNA TGTGCCAGCAGCTCCGGACAGGGGACGTCAGGCTACACCTTC.

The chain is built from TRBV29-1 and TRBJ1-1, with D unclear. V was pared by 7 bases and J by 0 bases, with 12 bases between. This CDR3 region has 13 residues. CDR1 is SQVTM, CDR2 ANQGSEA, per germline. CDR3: CSGAELMNTEAFF. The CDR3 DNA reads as TGCAGCGGGGCAGAACTCATGAACACTGAAGCTTTCTTT.

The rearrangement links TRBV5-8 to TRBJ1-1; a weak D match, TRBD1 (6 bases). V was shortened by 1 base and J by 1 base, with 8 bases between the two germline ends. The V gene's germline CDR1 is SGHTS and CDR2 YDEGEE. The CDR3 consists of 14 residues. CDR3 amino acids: CASSLRGANTEAFF. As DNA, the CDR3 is TGTGCCAGCAGCTTGCGGGGGGCGAACACTGAAGCTTTCTTT. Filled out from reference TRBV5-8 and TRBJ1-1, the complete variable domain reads EAGVTQSPTHLIKTRGQQATLRCSPISGHTSVYWYQQALGLGLQFLLWYDEGEERNRGNFPPRFSGRQFPNYSSELNVNALELEDSALYLCASSLRGANTEAFFGQGTRLTVV.

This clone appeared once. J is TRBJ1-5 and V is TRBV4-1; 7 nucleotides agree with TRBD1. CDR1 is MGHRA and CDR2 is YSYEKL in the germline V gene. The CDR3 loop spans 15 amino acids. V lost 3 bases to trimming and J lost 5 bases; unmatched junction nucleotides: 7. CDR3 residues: CASSHAGQAYQPQHF. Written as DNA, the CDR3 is TGCGCCAGCAGCCATGCTGGACAGGCATATCAGCCCCAGCATTTT.

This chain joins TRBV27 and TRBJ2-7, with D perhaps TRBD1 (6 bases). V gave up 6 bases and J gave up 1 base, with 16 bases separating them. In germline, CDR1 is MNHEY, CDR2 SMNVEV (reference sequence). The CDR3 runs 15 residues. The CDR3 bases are TGTGCCAGCAGCTCCAGGCGTCAGGGGTCCTACGAGCAGTACTTC. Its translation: CASSSRRQGSYEQYF.

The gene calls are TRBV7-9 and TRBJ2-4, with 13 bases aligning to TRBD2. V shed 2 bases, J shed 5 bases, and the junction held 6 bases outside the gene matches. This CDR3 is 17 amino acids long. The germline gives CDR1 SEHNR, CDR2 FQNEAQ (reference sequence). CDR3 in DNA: TGTGCCAGCAGCTTAACGGGACTAGCGGGGCCACAAAACATTCAGTACTTC. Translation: CASSLTGLAGPQNIQYF.